This record concerns one TCR beta chain sequence. The data are from a study of CD8+CD57+ T cells in acquired aplastic anemia. Sequencing was done on patients that had shown CD8+CD57+ cell expansion by flow cytometry. CDR3 and TCR beta VDJ profiling relied on a genomic DNA template. TCRdb passed the reads through MiXCR, listing each CDR3 protein once. This table holds 130,000 or so distinct CDR3 sequences, 30% to 45% found once. Germline V CDR1 and CDR2: DFQATT, SNEGSKA (reference sequence). The V end lost 1 base, the J end lost 4 bases, and 14 bases lay between the germline ends. CDR3 size: 15 residues.

What was sequenced was sorted CD4+, CD8+, or CD8+CD57+ T cells (not recorded which) from PBMCs. The chain joins TRBV20-1 to TRBJ1-5, with D possibly being TRBD1 (5 bases). The sequence was obtained from a human donor with aplastic anemia. The CDR3 loop is CSARGDGGRNQPQHF. The CDR3, as DNA: TGCAGTGCTAGAGGGGACGGGGGGAGGAATCAGCCCCAGCATTTT.